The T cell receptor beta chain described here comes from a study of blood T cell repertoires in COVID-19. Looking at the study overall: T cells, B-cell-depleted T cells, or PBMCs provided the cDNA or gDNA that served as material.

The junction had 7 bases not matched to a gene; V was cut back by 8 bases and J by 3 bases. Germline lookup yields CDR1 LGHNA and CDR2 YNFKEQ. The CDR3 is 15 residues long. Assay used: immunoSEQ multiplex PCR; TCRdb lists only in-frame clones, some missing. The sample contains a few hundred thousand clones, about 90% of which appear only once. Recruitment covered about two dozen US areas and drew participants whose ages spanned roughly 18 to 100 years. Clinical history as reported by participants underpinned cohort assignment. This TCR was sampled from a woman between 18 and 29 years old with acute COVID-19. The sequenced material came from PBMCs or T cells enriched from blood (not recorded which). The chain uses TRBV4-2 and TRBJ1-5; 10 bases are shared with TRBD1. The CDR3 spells CASQPGQGHNQPQHF. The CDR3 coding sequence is TGTGCCAGCCAGCCGGGACAGGGGCACAATCAGCCCCAGCATTTT.